These 14 T cell receptor beta chains were all obtained from the same sample, sequenced in a study of Ad26.COV2.S vaccination and SARS-CoV-2 variants. The treatment here: about 20 received Ad26.COV2.S at low or high dose, single or two shots; 5 received placebo; per-sample allocation not given. Sampling happened 63 days after the first vaccine or placebo injection. Using immunoSEQ multiplex PCR, the repertoire was profiled, and TCRdb retains in-frame clones only, with some absent. Among approximately 420,000 clones, roughly 90% were seen once, and the ten largest hold about 3.6%. This specimen was peripheral blood, taken in a trial of Ad26.COV2.S vaccine versus placebo. These receptors were collected from a person aged 18-60 years who received the Ad26.COV2.S COVID-19 vaccine or a placebo.

The chain is built from TRBV12-3 or TRBV12-4 and TRBJ1-2, with 10 bases matching TRBD1. The trim removed 6 bases at V and 4 bases at J, leaving 2 bases unmatched. The CDR3 runs to 13 residues. CDR3 protein: CASRTGGTYGYTF. The CDR3 DNA is TGTGCCAGCAGGACAGGGGGCACCTATGGCTACACCTTC.

This clone was seen repeatedly, ten times or more. The chain carries TRBV30 and TRBJ1-6; TRBD1 is a possible D gene (6 bases). Germline V gives CDR1 GTSNPN, CDR2 SVGIG (reference sequence). The CDR3 is 13 amino acids. The germline V and J ends were trimmed by 5 bases and 7 bases, with 12 bases remaining between them. CDR3 sequence reads: CAWQTGGNSPLHF. CDR3 DNA sequence: TGTGCCTGGCAGACAGGAGGGAATTCACCCCTCCACTTT.

This clone has a single count. The chain carries TRBV6-2 or TRBV6-3 and TRBJ2-5; perhaps D is TRBD1 or TRBD2 (5 bases each). Looked up from germline, CDR1 is MNHEY and CDR2 is SVGEGT. The CDR3 spans 15 residues. Trimming shortened V by 0 bases and J by 5 bases, and 13 bases separated the two germline ends. CDR3: CASSYSAGTIETQYF. The DNA of the CDR3 is TGTGCCAGCAGTTACTCGGCCGGGACGATCGAGACCCAGTACTTC.

In its sample, this clone was seen once. The chain is built from TRBV7-2 and TRBJ1-2; D not resolved. The V end was cut by 1 base, the J end by 2 bases, with 8 bases between. This CDR3 region has 14 residues. CDR1 and CDR2 (germline): SGHTA, FQGNSA. The CDR3 reads CASSLVGRNYGYTF. The CDR3 bases are TGTGCCAGCAGCTTAGTTGGTCGGAACTATGGCTACACCTTC.

The chain carries TRBV3-1 (or the pseudogene TRBV3-2) and TRBJ2-1; TRBD1 aligns across 10 bases. Germline CDR1 reads LGHDT; CDR2 reads YNNKEL (reference sequence). The CDR3 has 15 residues. V trimming: 4 bases; J trimming: 4 bases; junction bases outside the gene matches: 4. The CDR3 DNA is TGTGCCAGCAGCCCTCGGACAGGGGGATACAATGAGCAGTTCTTC. This gives the protein CASSPRTGGYNEQFF.

This chain uses TRBV7-2 with TRBJ2-7, with D perhaps matching TRBD1 or TRBD2 (7 bases each). The length of the CDR3 is 15 residues. V lost 7 bases and J 0 bases, leaving 16 bases between the germline ends. Germline V lookup: CDR1 SGHTA, CDR2 FQGNSA. CDR3 protein: CASTWGEGASYEQYF. CDR3 coding DNA: TGTGCCAGCACCTGGGGGGAGGGGGCCTCCTACGAGCAGTACTTC.

The chain carries TRBV10-3 and TRBJ2-1, with unresolved D. CDR1 and CDR2 from the germline V gene are ENHRY and SYGVKD. The length of the CDR3 is 14 residues. Trimming left V 4 bases short and J 4 bases short, with 11 bases between. The CDR3 sequence is CAISGGPEYNEQFF. CDR3 bases: TGTGCCATCAGTGGCGGACCAGAATACAATGAGCAGTTCTTC.

V is TRBV7-2 and J is TRBJ1-6, with TRBD1 identical over 12 bases. Trimming removed 5 bases from V and 7 bases from J; junction bases left unmatched: 3. The CDR3 covers 15 residues. Germline CDR1 is SGHTA and CDR2 is FQGNSA. DNA of the CDR3: TGTGCCAGCAGCGCGGGACAGGGGGCAAATTCACCCCTCCACTTT. This sequence encodes CASSAGQGANSPLHF.

This clone was picked up a small number of times. V usage is TRBV4-3 and J usage is TRBJ1-5, with D maybe TRBD1 (5 bases). CDR3 length equals 16 residues. V lost 1 base and J 4 bases, leaving 14 bases between the germline ends. CDR1 LGHNA and CDR2 YSLEER come from the germline V gene. CDR3 amino acids: CASSQGRGSRNQPQHF. CDR3 nucleotide sequence: TGCGCCAGCAGCCAAGGGAGGGGATCTAGGAATCAGCCCCAGCATTTT.

The chain couples TRBV14 to TRBJ2-7; D remains unclear. The CDR3 is 18 amino acids. V dropped 1 base and J dropped 4 bases, with 23 bases sitting between them. Germline loops: CDR1 SGHDN, CDR2 FVKESK. The CDR3 sequence is CASSQVWGPPPETYEQYF. CDR3 nucleotide sequence: TGTGCCAGCAGCCAAGTATGGGGTCCGCCACCCGAAACGTACGAGCAGTACTTC.

V is TRBV28 and J is TRBJ1-6, with 8 nucleotides matching TRBD1. The CDR3 is 17 amino acids. Germline trimming cut 4 bases from V and 0 bases from J; bases unmatched to any gene: 5. Germline CDR1 MDHEN, CDR2 SYDVKM. CDR3 residues: CASSYPGGSSYNSPLHF. DNA for the CDR3: TGTGCCAGCAGTTACCCAGGGGGCAGCTCCTATAATTCACCCCTCCACTTT.

The table lists this clone with a count of one. The chain links TRBV7-9 to TRBJ1-1; the match to TRBD1 covers 7 bases. The CDR3 sequence is 12 residues long. Looked up from germline, CDR1 is SEHNR and CDR2 is FQNEAQ (reference sequence). The junction had 5 bases not matched to a gene; V was cut back by 8 bases and J by 5 bases. The CDR3 region has the DNA TGTGCCAGCGGGGCAGGGGGAACTGAAGCTTTCTTT. This encodes CASGAGGTEAFF.

The chain joins TRBV7-2 to TRBJ2-4; TRBD1 matches at 7 bases. J was trimmed by 7 bases and V by 3 bases; bases with no gene match: 9. Germline V gene lookup returns CDR1 SGHTA and CDR2 FQGNSA. The length of the CDR3 is 15 residues. CDR3 DNA: TGTGCCAGCAGCTTGGAGACAGGGTTGATCAACATTCAGTACTTC. It is translated as CASSLETGLINIQYF. Looking up the rest from reference TRBV7-2 and TRBJ2-4 gives the full variable domain: GAGVSQSPSNKVTEKGKDVELRCDPISGHTALYWYRQSLGQGLEFLIYFQGNSAPDKSGLPSDRFSAERTGGSVSTLTIQRTQQEDSAVYLCASSLETGLINIQYFGAGTRLSVL.

The chain employs TRBV7-3 and TRBJ1-1; 9 bases align to TRBD1. Germline CDR1 and CDR2: SGHTA and FQGTGA. Trimming took 4 bases from V and 6 from J; bases not matched to a gene: 9. This CDR3 contains 15 residues. For the CDR3, the DNA is TGTGCCAGCAGCTCGACGGGACAGGGAATGGCTGAAGCTTTCTTT. Protein: CASSSTGQGMAEAFF.